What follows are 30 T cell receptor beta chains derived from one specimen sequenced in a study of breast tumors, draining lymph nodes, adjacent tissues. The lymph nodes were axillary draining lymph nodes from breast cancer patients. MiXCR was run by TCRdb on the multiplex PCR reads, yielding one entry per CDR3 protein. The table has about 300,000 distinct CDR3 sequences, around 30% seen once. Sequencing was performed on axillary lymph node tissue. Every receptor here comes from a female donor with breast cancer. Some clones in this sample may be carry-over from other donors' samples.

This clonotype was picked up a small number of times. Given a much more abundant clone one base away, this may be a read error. The CDR3 bases are TGCAGTGCTCGCCGGGACAGGGACCAAACACTGTTTTTT. Translated, it gives CSARRDRDQTLFF. This sequence joins TRBV20-1 and TRBJ1-4; 9 bases align to TRBD1. Per germline, CDR1 DFQATT and CDR2 SNEGSKA (reference sequence). The CDR3 has 13 amino acids. The ends lost 5 bases at V and 13 bases at J; junction bases unmatched: 11.

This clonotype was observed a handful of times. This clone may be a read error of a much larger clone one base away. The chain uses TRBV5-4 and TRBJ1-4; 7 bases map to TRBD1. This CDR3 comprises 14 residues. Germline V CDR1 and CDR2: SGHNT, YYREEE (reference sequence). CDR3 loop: CAGSFPGTDEKLFF. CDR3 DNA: TGTGCCGGCAGCTTCCCCGGGACAGATGAAAAACTGTTTTTT. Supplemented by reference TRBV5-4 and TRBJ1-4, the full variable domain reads ETGVTQSPTHLIKTRGQQVTLRCSSQSGHNTVSWYQQALGQGPQFIFQYYREEENGRGNFPPRFSGLQFPNYSSELNVNALELDDSALYLCAGSFPGTDEKLFFGSGTQLSVL.

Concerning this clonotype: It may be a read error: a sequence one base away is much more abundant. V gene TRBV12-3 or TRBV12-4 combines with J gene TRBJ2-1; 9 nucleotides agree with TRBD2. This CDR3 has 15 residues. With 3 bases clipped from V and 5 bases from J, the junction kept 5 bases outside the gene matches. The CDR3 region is CASSFAGLANNEQFF. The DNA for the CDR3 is TGTGCCAGCAGTTTCGCGGGACTAGCAAACAATGAGCAGTTCTTC.

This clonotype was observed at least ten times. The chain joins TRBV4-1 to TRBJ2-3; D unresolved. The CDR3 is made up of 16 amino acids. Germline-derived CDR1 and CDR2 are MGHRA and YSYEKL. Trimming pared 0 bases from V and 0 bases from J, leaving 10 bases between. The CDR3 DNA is TGCGCCAGCAGCCAAGAGGGGATTACTAGCACAGATACGCAGTATTTT. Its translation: CASSQEGITSTDTQYF.

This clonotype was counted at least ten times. CDR3 loop: CASSLYEASEQFF. The CDR3 DNA is TGTGCCAGCAGCTTGTACGAGGCCAGTGAGCAGTTCTTC. V usage is TRBV11-2 and J usage is TRBJ2-1; D remains ambiguous. CDR3 length: 13 residues. V gave up 3 bases and J gave up 9 bases, with 12 bases separating them. CDR1 is SGHAT, CDR2 FQNNGV, per germline.

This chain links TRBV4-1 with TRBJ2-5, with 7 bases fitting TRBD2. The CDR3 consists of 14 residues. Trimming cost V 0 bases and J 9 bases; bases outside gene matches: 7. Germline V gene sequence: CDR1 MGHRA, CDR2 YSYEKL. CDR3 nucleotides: TGCGCCAGCAGCCAAGATCTGGGAGGGGAGCCCCAGTACTTC. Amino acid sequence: CASSQDLGGEPQYF.

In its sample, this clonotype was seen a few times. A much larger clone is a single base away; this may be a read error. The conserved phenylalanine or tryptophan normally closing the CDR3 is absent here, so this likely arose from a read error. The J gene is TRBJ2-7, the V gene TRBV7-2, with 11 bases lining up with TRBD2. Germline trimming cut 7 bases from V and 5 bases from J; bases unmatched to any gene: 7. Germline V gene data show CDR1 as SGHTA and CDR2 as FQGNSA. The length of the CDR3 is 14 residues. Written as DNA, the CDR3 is TGTGCCAGCAAGACTAGCGGGATTGTGAACGAGCAGTACCTC. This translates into CASKTSGIVNEQYL.

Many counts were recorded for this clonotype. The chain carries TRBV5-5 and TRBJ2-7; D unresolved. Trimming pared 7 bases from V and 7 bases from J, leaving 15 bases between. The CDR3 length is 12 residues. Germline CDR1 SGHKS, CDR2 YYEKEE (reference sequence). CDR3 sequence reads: CASFSPREEQYF. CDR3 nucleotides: TGTGCCAGCTTTTCCCCCCGTGAGGAGCAGTACTTC.

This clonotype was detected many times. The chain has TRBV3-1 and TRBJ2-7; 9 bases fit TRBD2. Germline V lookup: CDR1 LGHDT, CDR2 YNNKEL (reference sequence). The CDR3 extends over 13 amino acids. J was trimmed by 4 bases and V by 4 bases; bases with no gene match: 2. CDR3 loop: CASSRLAGYEQYF. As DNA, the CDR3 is TGTGCCAGCAGCCGGCTAGCGGGATACGAGCAGTACTTC.

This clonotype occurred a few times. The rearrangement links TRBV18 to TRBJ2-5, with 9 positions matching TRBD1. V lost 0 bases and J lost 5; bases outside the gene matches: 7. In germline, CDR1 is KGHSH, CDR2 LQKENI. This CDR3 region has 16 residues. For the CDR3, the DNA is TGTGCCAGCTCACCACCGGGACAGGGACCCCCTGAGACCCAGTACTTC. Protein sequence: CASSPPGQGPPETQYF.

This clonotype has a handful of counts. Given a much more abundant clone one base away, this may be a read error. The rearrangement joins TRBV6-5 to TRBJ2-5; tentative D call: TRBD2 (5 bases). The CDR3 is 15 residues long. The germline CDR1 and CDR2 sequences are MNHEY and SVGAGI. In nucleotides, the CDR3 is TGTGCCAGCAGTCACTCCCTAGCACCACGGGAGACCCAGTACTTC. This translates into CASSHSLAPRETQYF.

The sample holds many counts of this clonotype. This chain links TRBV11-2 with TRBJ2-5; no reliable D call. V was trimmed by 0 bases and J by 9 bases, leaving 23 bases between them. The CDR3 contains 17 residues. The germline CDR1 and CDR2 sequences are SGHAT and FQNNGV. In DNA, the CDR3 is TGTGCCAGCAGCTTAGATCACGACGTAATCAAGCGCCGGGCCCAGTACTTC. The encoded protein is CASSLDHDVIKRRAQYF.

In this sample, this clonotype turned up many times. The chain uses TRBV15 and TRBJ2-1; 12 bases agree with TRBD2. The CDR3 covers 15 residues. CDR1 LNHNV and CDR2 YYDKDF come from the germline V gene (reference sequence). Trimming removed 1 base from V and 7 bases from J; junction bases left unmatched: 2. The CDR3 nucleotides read TGTGCCACCAGCAGAGGGACTAGCGGGATAAATGAGCAGTTCTTC. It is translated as CATSRGTSGINEQFF.

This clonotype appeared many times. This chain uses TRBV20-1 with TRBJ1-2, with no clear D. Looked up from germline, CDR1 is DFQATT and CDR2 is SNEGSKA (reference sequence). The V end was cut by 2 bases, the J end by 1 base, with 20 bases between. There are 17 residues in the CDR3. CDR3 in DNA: TGCAGTGCTAGAACATTAGACCCCGGAAAATATAACTATGGCTACACCTTC. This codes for CSARTLDPGKYNYGYTF.

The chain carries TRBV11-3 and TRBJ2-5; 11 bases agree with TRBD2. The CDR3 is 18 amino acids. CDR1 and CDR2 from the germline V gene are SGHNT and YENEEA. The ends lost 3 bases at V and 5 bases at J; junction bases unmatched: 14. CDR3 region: CASSFRNGVAGGWETQYF. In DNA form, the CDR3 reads TGTGCCAGCAGCTTCCGGAATGGAGTAGCGGGAGGGTGGGAGACCCAGTACTTC.

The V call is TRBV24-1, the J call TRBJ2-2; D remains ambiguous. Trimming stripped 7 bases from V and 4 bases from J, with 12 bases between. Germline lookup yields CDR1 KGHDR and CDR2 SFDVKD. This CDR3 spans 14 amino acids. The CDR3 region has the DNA TGTGCCACCAGCGAGACCACCTCCACCGGGGAGCTGTTTTTT. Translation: CATSETTSTGELFF.

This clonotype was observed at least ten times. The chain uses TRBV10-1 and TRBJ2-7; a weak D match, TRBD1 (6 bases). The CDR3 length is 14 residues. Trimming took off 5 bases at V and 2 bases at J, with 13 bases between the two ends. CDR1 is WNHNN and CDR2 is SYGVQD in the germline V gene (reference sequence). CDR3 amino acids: CASSRQDFPYEQYF. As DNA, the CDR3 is TGCGCCAGCAGTCGACAGGATTTCCCCTACGAGCAGTACTTC.

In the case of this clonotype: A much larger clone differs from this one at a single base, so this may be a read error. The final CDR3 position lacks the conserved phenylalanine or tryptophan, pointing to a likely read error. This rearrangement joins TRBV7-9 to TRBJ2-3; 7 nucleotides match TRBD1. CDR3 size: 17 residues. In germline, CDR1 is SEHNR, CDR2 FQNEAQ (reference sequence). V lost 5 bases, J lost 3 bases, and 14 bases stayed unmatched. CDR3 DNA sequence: TGTGCCAGCAGCAGTCCTCGACAGGGAATTGGAACAGATACGCAGTATTCT. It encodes CASSSPRQGIGTDTQYS.

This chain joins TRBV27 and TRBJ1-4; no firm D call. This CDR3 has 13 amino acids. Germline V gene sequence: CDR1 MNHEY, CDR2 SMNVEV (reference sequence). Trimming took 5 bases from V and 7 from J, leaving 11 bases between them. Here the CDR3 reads CASSMLSSEKLFF. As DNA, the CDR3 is TGTGCCAGCAGTATGCTCAGTAGTGAAAAACTGTTTTTT.

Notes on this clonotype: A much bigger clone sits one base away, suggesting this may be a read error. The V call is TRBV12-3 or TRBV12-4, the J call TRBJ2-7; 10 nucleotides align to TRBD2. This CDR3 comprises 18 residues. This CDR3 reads CASSSSSRTSGSSYEQHF. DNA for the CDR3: TGTGCCAGCAGTTCCTCTTCGCGGACTAGCGGTAGCTCCTACGAGCAGCACTTC.

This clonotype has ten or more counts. CDR3 region: CASSDLLAEPSYNEQFF. The CDR3 DNA follows: TGTGCCAGCAGTGACTTGCTAGCGGAACCTTCCTACAATGAGCAGTTCTTC. The chain links TRBV6-4 to TRBJ2-1, with 7 bases lining up with TRBD2. The J segment lost 1 base and the V segment lost 1 base, leaving 7 bases of the junction unmatched. Per the germline V gene, CDR1 is MRHNA and CDR2 is SNTAGT. This CDR3 spans 17 amino acids.

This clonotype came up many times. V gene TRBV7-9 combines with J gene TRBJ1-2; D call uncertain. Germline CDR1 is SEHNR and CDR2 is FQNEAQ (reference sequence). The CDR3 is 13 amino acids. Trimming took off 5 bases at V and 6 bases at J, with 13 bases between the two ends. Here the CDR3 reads CASSVPQRNGYTF. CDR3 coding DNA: TGTGCCAGCAGCGTACCACAGAGAAATGGCTACACCTTC.

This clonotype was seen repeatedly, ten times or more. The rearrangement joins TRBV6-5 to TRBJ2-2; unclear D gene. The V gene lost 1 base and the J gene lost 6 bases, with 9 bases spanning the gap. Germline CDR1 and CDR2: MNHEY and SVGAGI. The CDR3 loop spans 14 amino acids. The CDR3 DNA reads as TGTGCCAGCAGTTACTTGGTTAGCCCCGGGGAGCTGTTTTTT. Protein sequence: CASSYLVSPGELFF.

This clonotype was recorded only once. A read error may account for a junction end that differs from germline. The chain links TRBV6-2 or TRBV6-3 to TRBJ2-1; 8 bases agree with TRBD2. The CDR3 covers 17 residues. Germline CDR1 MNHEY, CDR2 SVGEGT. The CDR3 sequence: CACRPPSGGVSYNEQFF. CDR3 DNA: TGTGCCTGCAGACCCCCTTCGGGAGGGGTATCCTACAATGAGCAGTTCTTC.

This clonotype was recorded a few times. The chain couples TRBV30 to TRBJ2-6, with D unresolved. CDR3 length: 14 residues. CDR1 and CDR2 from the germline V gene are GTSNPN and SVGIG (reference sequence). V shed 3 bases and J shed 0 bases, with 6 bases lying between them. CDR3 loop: CAWSSLSGANVLTF. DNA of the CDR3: TGTGCCTGGAGCAGTCTCTCTGGGGCCAACGTCCTGACTTTC.

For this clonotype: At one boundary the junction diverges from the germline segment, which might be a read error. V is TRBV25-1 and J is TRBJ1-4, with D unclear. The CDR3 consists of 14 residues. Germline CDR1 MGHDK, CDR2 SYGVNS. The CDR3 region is CASSFYKANEKMFF. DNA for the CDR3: TGTGCCAGCAGTTTTTATAAAGCCAATGAAAAAATGTTTTTT.

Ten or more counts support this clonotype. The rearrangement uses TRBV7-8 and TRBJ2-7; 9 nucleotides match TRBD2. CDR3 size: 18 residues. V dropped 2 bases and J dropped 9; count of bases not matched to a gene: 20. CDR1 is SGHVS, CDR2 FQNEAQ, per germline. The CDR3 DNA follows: TGTGCCAGCAGCTTATTGAGGTTATCGACGGCGGGAGGGGCAGGGCAGTACTTC. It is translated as CASSLLRLSTAGGAGQYF.

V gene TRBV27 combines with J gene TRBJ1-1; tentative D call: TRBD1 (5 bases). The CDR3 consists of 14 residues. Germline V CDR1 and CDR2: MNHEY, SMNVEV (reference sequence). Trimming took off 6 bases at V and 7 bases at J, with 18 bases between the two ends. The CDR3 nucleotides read TGTGCCAGCAGAAACCTATGGGACGTCGATGAAGCTTTCTTT. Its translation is CASRNLWDVDEAFF.

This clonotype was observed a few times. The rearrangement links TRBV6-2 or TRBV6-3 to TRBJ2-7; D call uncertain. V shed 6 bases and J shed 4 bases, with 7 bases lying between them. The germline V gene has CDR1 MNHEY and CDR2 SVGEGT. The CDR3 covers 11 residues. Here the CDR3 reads CASSNEYEQYF. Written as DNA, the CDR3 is TGTGCCAGCAGCAATGAGTACGAGCAGTACTTC.

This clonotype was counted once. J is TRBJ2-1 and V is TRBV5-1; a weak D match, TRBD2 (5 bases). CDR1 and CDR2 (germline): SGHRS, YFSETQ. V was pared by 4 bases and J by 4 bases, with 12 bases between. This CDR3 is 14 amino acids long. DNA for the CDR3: TGCGCCAGCAGCCCTCAAGCGGCATACAATGAGCAGTTCTTC. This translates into CASSPQAAYNEQFF.